This TCR beta chain stems from a study of neurological immune-mediated disorders. Findings and limits, study-wide: Clinical and MRI features did not associate with the cluster found in multiple sclerosis patients. The expanded clones of different subjects shared no CDR3 amino acid sequences (suggesting private repertoires in all groups).

The length of the CDR3 is 14 residues. In germline, CDR1 is SGHRS, CDR2 YFSETQ. V was trimmed by 6 bases and J by 6 bases, leaving 15 bases between them. Synthesis of cDNA was performed by 5'RACE using 10-nucleotide random UMIs. TCRdb reprocessed the 5' RACE reads with MiXCR, giving one entry per CDR3 protein. The data hold roughly 66,000 distinct CDR3 sequences, with approximately 5% observed a single time. This clonotype was seen many times. The antigen remains undetermined. The receptor was isolated from a woman in her 70s with multiple sclerosis. Sequenced input: PBMCs. The gene calls are TRBV5-1 and TRBJ2-2, with D tentatively TRBD1 (7 bases). CDR3 loop: CASTGTQGAGELFF. As DNA, the CDR3 is TGCGCCAGCACCGGGACTCAGGGGGCCGGGGAGCTGTTTTTT.